What follows are 27 T cell receptor beta chains derived from one specimen sequenced in a study of blood T cell repertoires in COVID-19. TCRdb's copy holds only in-frame clones and misses some; the assay was immunoSEQ multiplex PCR. The repertoire holds 45,000 to 55,000 clones, with roughly four fifths as singletons. Specimen: peripheral blood. These receptors were collected from a man at least 80 years old with COVID-19, enrolled during active disease.

The rearrangement joins TRBV3-1 (or the pseudogene TRBV3-2) to TRBJ1-4, with D uncertain. Trimming cost V 0 bases and J 6 bases, with 8 bases left between them. The CDR3 has 14 amino acids. Germline-derived CDR1 and CDR2 are LGHDT and YNNKEL (reference sequence). The CDR3 DNA reads TGTGCCAGCAGCCAAGAGATGAGAGATGAAAAACTGTTTTTT. Protein: CASSQEMRDEKLFF.

V and J are TRBV4-3 and TRBJ1-2; possible D gene TRBD1, 6 bases. The germline V gene has CDR1 LGHNA and CDR2 YSLEER. The germline V and J ends were trimmed by 0 bases and 4 bases, with 12 bases remaining between them. CDR3 length: 15 amino acids. The CDR3 DNA sequence: TGCGCCAGCAGCCAAGACCCACAGGGCACCTATGGCTACACCTTC. Protein: CASSQDPQGTYGYTF.

This chain uses TRBV10-3 with TRBJ1-3; D uncertain. Trimming shortened V by 9 bases and J by 4 bases, and 7 bases separated the two germline ends. Per germline, CDR1 ENHRY and CDR2 SYGVKD. The CDR3 is 11 residues long. CDR3 nucleotides: TGTGCCATGAGTCAGGGAAACACCATATATTTT. Its protein product is CAMSQGNTIYF.

The genes are TRBV5-1 and TRBJ2-7; 12 positions match TRBD2. The CDR3 contains 15 residues. Germline loops: CDR1 SGHRS, CDR2 YFSETQ. Trimming cost V 4 bases and J 2 bases; bases outside gene matches: 4. As DNA, the CDR3 is TGCGCCAGCAGCCCCAGGACTAGCGGGGCCTACGAGCAGTACTTC. It codes for CASSPRTSGAYEQYF.

This clone appeared a few times. V and J are TRBV5-6 and TRBJ1-1, with a weak D call TRBD1 (5 bases). Trimming removed 4 bases at V and 0 bases at J, with 10 bases between. The germline V gene has CDR1 SGHDT and CDR2 YYEEEE. The CDR3 length is 14 residues. The CDR3 coding sequence is TGTGCCAGCAGCAGAGACAGAATGAACACTGAAGCTTTCTTT. Amino acids: CASSRDRMNTEAFF.

V gene TRBV6-1 combines with J gene TRBJ1-5, with 9 bases fitting TRBD1. V was clipped by 4 bases and J by 1 base; unmatched bases: 5. CDR1 is MNHNS and CDR2 is SASEGT in the germline V gene. The CDR3 loop spans 16 amino acids. The chain's CDR3 is CASSVQGARSNQPQHF. The CDR3 DNA sequence: TGTGCCAGCAGTGTACAGGGGGCGCGAAGCAATCAGCCCCAGCATTTT.

The chain links TRBV7-3 to TRBJ2-3; 7 bases line up with TRBD2. The CDR3 spans 16 residues. The trim removed 4 bases at V and 0 bases at J, leaving 7 bases unmatched. Per germline, CDR1 SGHTA and CDR2 FQGTGA. The CDR3 protein is CASSSGLGGSTDTQYF. In DNA form, the CDR3 reads TGTGCCAGCAGCTCAGGCCTGGGAGGGAGCACAGATACGCAGTATTTT.

The CDR3 is CASRETWTGTDTQYF. In nucleotides, the CDR3 is TGTGCCAGCAGAGAAACTTGGACAGGCACAGATACGCAGTATTTT. The chain employs TRBV2 and TRBJ2-3, with D perhaps TRBD1 (6 bases). The V gene lost 6 bases and the J gene lost 1 base, with 14 bases spanning the gap. There are 15 residues in the CDR3. Germline CDR1 and CDR2: SNHLY and FYNNEI. The full variable domain, with the rest looked up from reference TRBV2 and TRBJ2-3, is EPEVTQTPSHQVTQMGQEVILRCVPISNHLYFYWYRQILGQKVEFLVSFYNNEISEKSEIFDDQFSVERPDGSNFTLKIRSTKLEDSAMYFCASRETWTGTDTQYFGPGTRLTVL.

The gene calls are TRBV29-1 and TRBJ1-1; 7 bases line up with TRBD1. This CDR3 comprises 14 residues. Trimming at V came to 6 bases and at J to 1 base, leaving 8 bases not matched to a gene. The germline CDR1 and CDR2 sequences are SQVTM and ANQGSEA. CDR3 amino acids: CSVADRTGNTEAFF. In DNA form, the CDR3 reads TGCAGCGTCGCCGATCGGACAGGGAACACTGAAGCTTTCTTT.

This chain uses TRBV5-1 with TRBJ2-5; 8 bases map to TRBD1. This CDR3 region has 16 residues. Trimming cost V 4 bases and J 2 bases; bases outside gene matches: 10. Germline V lookup: CDR1 SGHRS, CDR2 YFSETQ. The CDR3 loop is CASSATGGQVQETQYF. For the CDR3, the DNA is TGCGCCAGCAGCGCCACCGGGGGACAGGTTCAAGAGACCCAGTACTTC.

This chain links TRBV28 with TRBJ2-5; a weak D match, TRBD2 (6 bases). Trimming stripped 6 bases from V and 8 bases from J, with 28 bases between. Germline V gene lookup returns CDR1 MDHEN and CDR2 SYDVKM. The CDR3 has 17 amino acids. CDR3 DNA: TGTGCCAGCAGCCCCGTCGGGGGAAGTAATCGGGGAGCAACCCAGTACTTC. Its translation: CASSPVGGSNRGATQYF.

This chain uses TRBV29-1 with TRBJ2-5; D ambiguous. V shed 1 base and J shed 0 bases, with 3 bases lying between them. Germline CDR1 reads SQVTM; CDR2 reads ANQGSEA. The CDR3 runs to 12 residues. The CDR3 DNA reads TGCAGCGTTGAAGTCTACCAAGAGACCCAGTACTTC. It translates to CSVEVYQETQYF.

The rearrangement links TRBV5-1 to TRBJ2-1, with TRBD2 matching 8 bases. The CDR3 extends over 16 amino acids. Germline CDR1 reads SGHRS; CDR2 reads YFSETQ. The trim removed 2 bases at V and 1 base at J, leaving 5 bases unmatched. DNA for the CDR3: TGCGCCAGCAGCTTAGGACTAGCCACATCCTACAATGAGCAGTTCTTC. Translated, it gives CASSLGLATSYNEQFF. Full variable domain (remainder filled in from reference TRBV5-1 and TRBJ2-1): KAGVTQTPRYLIKTRGQQVTLSCSPISGHRSVSWYQQTPGQGLQFLFEYFSETQRNKGNFPGRFSGRQFSNSRSEMNVSTLELGDSALYLCASSLGLATSYNEQFFGPGTRLTVL.

This chain connects TRBV9 to TRBJ1-1; a weak D match, TRBD1 (6 bases). Germline V gene sequence: CDR1 SGDLS, CDR2 YYNGEE. The CDR3 length is 16 residues. Trimming removed 0 bases at V and 2 bases at J, with 14 bases between. The CDR3 region is CASSVGIGTPNTEAFF. DNA of the CDR3: TGTGCCAGCAGCGTAGGGATAGGGACACCCAACACTGAAGCTTTCTTT.

This chain links TRBV4-3 with TRBJ2-3; no firm D call. Germline assignment: CDR1 LGHNA and CDR2 YSLEER. V dropped 0 bases and J dropped 4 bases, with 20 bases sitting between them. The CDR3 is 18 residues long. The CDR3 sequence: CASSQDARPGDFPDTQYF. CDR3 DNA sequence: TGCGCCAGCAGCCAAGATGCACGCCCTGGAGATTTTCCAGATACGCAGTATTTT.

The chain couples TRBV5-8 to TRBJ1-5; D possibly corresponds to TRBD1 (5 bases). The CDR3 is 14 amino acids. Germline V lookup: CDR1 SGHTS, CDR2 YDEGEE. With 4 bases removed from V and 5 bases from J, the gap between germline ends came to 13 bases. CDR3 amino acids: CASSAYQGYQPQHF. CDR3 nucleotides: TGTGCCAGCAGCGCGTATCAGGGCTATCAGCCCCAGCATTTT.

The table lists this clone with a few counts. Within the sample, other DNA sequences also encode this same CDR3. The V call is TRBV29-1, the J call TRBJ2-3; 8 nucleotides agree with TRBD2. Germline CDR1 and CDR2: SQVTM and ANQGSEA. Losses at the gene ends were 1 base for V and 2 bases for J; bases not matched to a gene: 2. CDR3 length: 14 amino acids. CDR3 sequence: CSVEAGGLTDTQYF. CDR3 in DNA: TGCAGCGTTGAAGCGGGGGGGCTCACAGATACGCAGTATTTT.

This chain links TRBV11-3 with TRBJ2-5; possible D gene TRBD2, 5 bases. V lost 0 bases to trimming and J lost 4 bases, with 6 bases between them. Looked up from germline, CDR1 is SGHNT and CDR2 is YENEEA. The CDR3 extends over 13 amino acids. CDR3 bases: TGTGCCAGCAGCTTAGAAGAGGGAGAGACCCAGTACTTC. It codes for CASSLEEGETQYF. Based on the CDR3 plus reference TRBV11-3 and TRBJ2-5, the full variable domain is EAGVVQSPRYKIIEKKQPVAFWCNPISGHNTLYWYLQNLGQGPELLIRYENEEAVDDSQLPKDRFSAERLKGVDSTLKIQPAELGDSAVYLCASSLEEGETQYFGPGTRLLVL.

This clone was recorded only once. This chain uses TRBV29-1 with TRBJ2-1, with D tentatively TRBD2 (7 bases). This CDR3 contains 13 residues. Germline CDR1 reads SQVTM; CDR2 reads ANQGSEA. CDR3 in amino acids: CALERGGFGEQFF. As DNA, the CDR3 is TGCGCCCTTGAGAGGGGGGGGTTTGGTGAGCAGTTCTTC.

The gene calls are TRBV2 and TRBJ2-1, with D maybe TRBD2 (5 bases). Between the trimmed V and J ends, which lost 9 bases and 10 bases, there was a span of 25 bases. The CDR3 is made up of 15 amino acids. Germline CDR1 reads SNHLY; CDR2 reads FYNNEI. The CDR3 region is CASSGPKGGGQEQFF. Here the CDR3 DNA reads TGTGCCAGTTCGGGCCCCAAGGGTGGAGGCCAAGAGCAGTTCTTC.

The chain links TRBV4-2 to TRBJ2-2, with D perhaps matching TRBD1 (5 bases). Germline values: CDR1 LGHNA, CDR2 YNFKEQ. The V end was cut by 6 bases, the J end by 4 bases, with 15 bases between. The CDR3 loop spans 15 amino acids. The CDR3 DNA is TGTGCCAGCAGTGGCGCAGGGTTGGGCACCGGGGAGCTGTTTTTT. Encoded protein: CASSGAGLGTGELFF.

The rearrangement links TRBV19 to TRBJ2-3, with 9 bases fitting TRBD1. Germline-derived CDR1 and CDR2 are LNHDA and SQIVND (reference sequence). The CDR3 has 17 residues. V lost 3 bases and J lost 1; bases outside the gene matches: 8. Here the CDR3 reads CASSITRGTGRTDTQYF. The CDR3 nucleotides are TGTGCCAGTAGTATCACTCGGGGGACAGGGCGCACAGATACGCAGTATTTT.

The chain employs TRBV19 and TRBJ2-1; no clear D gene. There are 15 residues in the CDR3. Trimming removed 1 base from V and 8 bases from J, with 15 bases in between. Per the germline V gene, CDR1 is LNHDA and CDR2 is SQIVND (reference sequence). CDR3 loop: CASSIGAGSLDEQFF. CDR3 DNA sequence: TGTGCCAGTAGTATAGGGGCAGGAAGCTTGGATGAGCAGTTCTTC.

The chain's CDR3 is CARGKAAGYGITEAFF. CDR3 DNA sequence: TGTGCCAGAGGGAAAGCAGCAGGGTATGGAATAACTGAAGCTTTCTTT. The chain has TRBV2 and TRBJ1-1, with a tentative D call TRBD1 (5 bases). CDR3 length: 16 amino acids. V was cut by 9 bases and J by 5 bases, with 25 bases left in between. Germline CDR1 SNHLY, CDR2 FYNNEI.

This CDR3 is CASAGGDRGRNQPQHF. The CDR3 DNA reads as TGTGCCAGCGCAGGGGGGGACAGGGGGCGCAATCAGCCCCAGCATTTT. The gene calls are TRBV7-2 and TRBJ1-5; 12 bases match TRBD1. There are 16 residues in the CDR3. With 8 bases clipped from V and 2 bases from J, the junction kept 7 bases outside the gene matches. Germline assignment: CDR1 SGHTA and CDR2 FQGNSA.

This clone has just a few counts. The chain couples TRBV6-1 to TRBJ1-5; possibly TRBD1 for D (6 bases). The CDR3 has 16 amino acids. Germline V gene lookup returns CDR1 MNHNS and CDR2 SASEGT. V lost 3 bases and J lost 6, with 18 bases in between. CDR3 in DNA: TGTGCCAGCAGTGATACAGGGTATGCTCCAAGTCAGCCCCAGCATTTT. This translates into CASSDTGYAPSQPQHF.

This rearrangement joins TRBV5-8 to TRBJ2-3; D possibly corresponds to TRBD2 (5 bases). The CDR3 spans 16 residues. With 1 base removed from V and 0 bases from J, the gap between germline ends came to 12 bases. The germline gives CDR1 SGHTS, CDR2 YDEGEE. Here the CDR3 reads CASSLYSGPSTDTQYF. The DNA of the CDR3 is TGTGCCAGCAGCTTGTACAGCGGTCCTAGCACAGATACGCAGTATTTT.